A single sample is the source of the 19 T cell receptor beta chains below, sequenced in a study of blood T cell repertoires in COVID-19. TCRdb's copy holds only in-frame clones and misses some; the assay was immunoSEQ multiplex PCR. The profile shows approximately 320,000 clones, roughly 90% of them singletons. Sample: PBMCs or T cells enriched from blood (not recorded which). Receptors were obtained from a man between 60 and 70 years old who had recovered from COVID-19.

The chain employs TRBV11-2 and TRBJ1-1, with D perhaps TRBD1 (6 bases). With 0 bases removed from V and 1 base from J, the gap between germline ends came to 9 bases. The CDR3 is made up of 15 amino acids. Germline V CDR1 and CDR2: SGHAT, FQNNGV. DNA for the CDR3: TGTGCCAGCAGCTTAGAAACAGGGACGAACACTGAAGCTTTCTTT. Its protein product is CASSLETGTNTEAFF.

The chain uses TRBV5-8 and TRBJ1-6; 10 positions match TRBD1. CDR3 length: 15 residues. With V trimmed by 4 bases and J by 7 bases, 5 bases remained unmatched. Germline assignment: CDR1 SGHTS and CDR2 YDEGEE. The CDR3: CASSKGQGRNSPLHF. DNA of the CDR3: TGTGCCAGCAGCAAGGGACAGGGGCGGAATTCACCCCTCCACTTT.

The V call is TRBV19, the J call TRBJ1-2; D is unresolved. The germline V gene encodes CDR1 LNHDA and CDR2 SQIVND (reference sequence). The CDR3 contains 12 residues. Trimming removed 6 bases at V and 3 bases at J, with 8 bases between. The CDR3 sequence: CASRGGHYGYTF. CDR3 in DNA: TGTGCCAGTAGAGGCGGCCACTATGGCTACACCTTC.

This clone turned up a few times. The V call is TRBV7-9, the J call TRBJ1-6; D is unclear. From germline, CDR1 is SEHNR and CDR2 FQNEAQ (reference sequence). Trimming left V 3 bases short and J 10 bases short, with 10 bases between. The CDR3 extends over 13 amino acids. CDR3 residues: CASSLEGASPLHF. The CDR3 DNA reads as TGTGCCAGCAGCTTGGAGGGAGCGTCACCCCTCCACTTT.

J is TRBJ2-7 and V is TRBV2; 8 bases fit TRBD2. With 9 bases clipped from V and 0 bases from J, the junction kept 7 bases outside the gene matches. Per germline, CDR1 SNHLY and CDR2 FYNNEI. The CDR3 consists of 14 residues. For the CDR3, the DNA is TGTGCCAGAAGGGAGCGGGGGAACTCCTACGAGCAGTACTTC. It is translated as CARRERGNSYEQYF.

The rearrangement links TRBV4-1 to TRBJ2-3; D gene unclear. V was clipped by 0 bases and J by 10 bases, with 14 bases between them. The germline CDR1 and CDR2 sequences are MGHRA and YSYEKL. This CDR3 comprises 14 residues. The CDR3 region is CASSQERNFASQYF. CDR3 sequence (DNA): TGCGCCAGCAGCCAAGAACGCAACTTTGCCTCGCAGTATTTT.

The chain combines TRBV10-3 with TRBJ2-5, with 9 bases fitting TRBD2. Germline CDR1 ENHRY, CDR2 SYGVKD. This CDR3 is 15 amino acids long. The V gene end was trimmed by 9 bases and the J gene end by 3 bases; junction bases not matched to a gene: 11. CDR3 loop: CAMSSGSGFEETQYF. The DNA for the CDR3 is TGTGCCATGAGTAGCGGGAGTGGATTTGAAGAGACCCAGTACTTC.

The chain links TRBV29-1 to TRBJ2-7, with D possibly TRBD2 on 5 matching bases. This CDR3 comprises 14 residues. Germline V CDR1 and CDR2: SQVTM, ANQGSEA. V was pared by 3 bases and J by 7 bases, with 19 bases between. CDR3 DNA sequence: TGCAGCGTTGAGTTCGACTACCGCCCGGGGGAGCAGTACTTC. It yields the protein CSVEFDYRPGEQYF.

In its sample, this clone was seen once. J is TRBJ1-3 and V is TRBV11-2; possible D gene TRBD1, 5 bases. Germline-derived CDR1 and CDR2 are SGHAT and FQNNGV. This CDR3 has 16 amino acids. Between the trimmed V and J ends, which lost 4 bases and 0 bases, there was a span of 13 bases. Here the CDR3 reads CASSSNRILSGNTIYF. In DNA, the CDR3 is TGTGCCAGCAGCTCAAACAGGATTCTCTCTGGAAACACCATATATTTT.

The chain's CDR3 is CASSLESGGREQYF. Here the CDR3 DNA reads TGTGCCAGCAGCTTAGAATCGGGGGGGCGCGAGCAGTACTTC. V and J are TRBV7-8 and TRBJ2-7; 8 bases match TRBD2. This CDR3 is 14 amino acids long. V dropped 1 base and J dropped 6; count of bases not matched to a gene: 5. CDR1 is SGHVS, CDR2 FQNEAQ, per germline.

The V gene is TRBV5-4, the J gene TRBJ2-7; D might be TRBD1 (6 bases). Germline V gene lookup returns CDR1 SGHNT and CDR2 YYREEE (reference sequence). V gave up 1 base and J gave up 6 bases, with 14 bases separating them. The CDR3 runs to 14 residues. In DNA form, the CDR3 reads TGTGCCAGCAGCTTGTGGCAGGGGATGGGCGAGCAGTACTTC. As protein: CASSLWQGMGEQYF.

V and J are TRBV5-4 and TRBJ2-1; D not certain. Germline V gives CDR1 SGHNT, CDR2 YYREEE (reference sequence). The ends were cut back, 1 base at V and 4 bases at J, with 6 bases in the middle. The CDR3 loop spans 13 amino acids. The CDR3, as DNA: TGTGCCAGCAGCTTGACCGGGTACAATGAGCAGTTCTTC. Amino acids: CASSLTGYNEQFF.

The CDR3 sequence: CATSEKSGTAYNEQFF. CDR3 nucleotides: TGTGCCACCAGTGAGAAAAGCGGGACGGCCTACAATGAGCAGTTCTTC. The chain joins TRBV24-1 to TRBJ2-1; 7 bases align to TRBD2. This CDR3 has 16 amino acids. V lost 4 bases and J lost 2; bases outside the gene matches: 7. CDR1 is KGHDR and CDR2 is SFDVKD in the germline V gene.

This chain links TRBV2 with TRBJ2-4; D is perhaps TRBD1 (5 bases). There are 16 residues in the CDR3. Looked up from germline, CDR1 is SNHLY and CDR2 is FYNNEI. Between the trimmed V and J ends, which lost 3 bases and 9 bases, there was a span of 21 bases. Here the CDR3 DNA reads TGTGCCAGCAGTGAGATTTCAGGGTTGGGCCTTGCCATTCAGTACTTC. Protein: CASSEISGLGLAIQYF.

The gene calls are TRBV4-3 and TRBJ1-6; TRBD1 might be the D (5 bases). The CDR3 has 15 amino acids. Trimming removed 0 bases at V and 7 bases at J, with 10 bases between. Looked up from germline, CDR1 is LGHNA and CDR2 is YSLEER. As DNA, the CDR3 is TGCGCCAGCAGCCAAGATACAGGAGGGAATTCACCCCTCCACTTT. It translates to CASSQDTGGNSPLHF.

V is TRBV19 and J is TRBJ1-3; D is ambiguous. Germline V gene lookup returns CDR1 LNHDA and CDR2 SQIVND (reference sequence). With 7 bases removed from V and 6 bases from J, the gap between germline ends came to 19 bases. CDR3 length: 15 residues. CDR3 bases: TGTGCCAGTAACCTCAGGATGGGTCATGAAAACACCATATATTTT. It encodes CASNLRMGHENTIYF. The entire variable domain, with the rest obtained from reference TRBV19 and TRBJ1-3, is as follows: DGGITQSPKYLFRKEGQNVTLSCEQNLNHDAMYWYRQDPGQGLRLIYYSQIVNDFQKGDIAEGYSVSREKKESFPLTVTSAQKNPTAFYLCASNLRMGHENTIYFGEGSWLTVV.

The table lists this clone with a count of one. The chain recombines TRBV4-3 with TRBJ1-1, with D uncertain. Trimming stripped 0 bases from V and 6 bases from J, with 17 bases between. This CDR3 is 16 amino acids long. Germline V CDR1 and CDR2: LGHNA, YSLEER. The chain's CDR3 is CASSQDRMAGEAEAFF. The CDR3 DNA reads as TGCGCCAGCAGCCAAGATAGAATGGCGGGAGAGGCTGAAGCTTTCTTT.

The chain combines TRBV3-1 (or the pseudogene TRBV3-2) with TRBJ2-7, with D possibly matching TRBD1 (6 bases). Looked up from germline, CDR1 is LGHDT and CDR2 is YNNKEL (reference sequence). The CDR3 runs 15 residues. V was cut by 4 bases and J by 4 bases, with 17 bases left in between. CDR3 DNA: TGTGCCAGCAGCCCCCCAGCCGGGACAACTTACGAGCAGTACTTC. Amino acid sequence: CASSPPAGTTYEQYF.

The chain links TRBV5-1 to TRBJ1-6; D gene ambiguous. In germline, CDR1 is SGHRS, CDR2 YFSETQ. There are 13 residues in the CDR3. With 4 bases removed from V and 7 bases from J, the gap between germline ends came to 9 bases. The CDR3 coding sequence is TGCGCCAGCAGCGTGGATCCGAATTCACCCCTCCACTTT. This encodes CASSVDPNSPLHF.